This T cell receptor beta chain was recorded in a study of blood T cell repertoires in COVID-19. Repertoires were generated with immunoSEQ multiplex PCR, while TCRdb's copy carries only in-frame clones and drops some. The table lists some 150,000 clones, 88% of them singletons. Germline CDR1 reads MNHEY; CDR2 reads SVGEGT. The CDR3 extends over 15 amino acids. The ends were cut back, 2 bases at V and 3 bases at J, with 10 bases in the middle. Living in roughly 25 US areas, the participants were between roughly 18 and 89 years of age. The clonotype originates from a woman aged 25 to 39 with acute COVID-19. The specimen was PBMCs or T cells enriched from blood (not recorded which). This chain uses TRBV6-2 or TRBV6-3 with TRBJ2-2; tentative D call: TRBD1 (6 bases). The CDR3 DNA sequence: TGTGCCAGCAGTTACGGGCAGGGGCACACCGGGGAGCTGTTTTTT. Residues: CASSYGQGHTGELFF.